This T cell receptor beta chain was recovered during a study of cytomegalovirus exposure and HLA in healthy donors (dated by TCRdb to the late 2010s). At the level of the whole study: An earlier analysis of 587 of the donors reported 250 to 300 Gb of sequence data and some 120 million unique TCR beta sequences from about 200 million T cells. Class I and class II HLA loci were covered by the typing at four-digit resolution. Donor age, sex, ethnicity and CMV serostatus were compiled together with the repertoire data. To decide whether each TCR beta V gene segment behaved as functional or pseudogenic, an earlier analysis of over 500 of the donors relied on high-throughput TCR beta sequencing. In a later genetic analysis, genome-wide SNP genotypes for about 65% of the roughly 700 donors were used, and that subset was treated as a discovery cohort. Typing coverage differed by locus: A, B, C, DRB1 and DQB1 were typed in about 620-630 donors, DQA1 in 500 to 550, DPA1 in 606, and DPB1 in just under 490. Among some 410 genotyped donors of the cohort, an average of around 250,000 unique TCR beta nucleotide sequences was sequenced per donor, of which about 18% were non-productive. To study patterns of TCR occurrence, a later analysis re-analyzed previously published TCR beta repertoires from under 750 donors and added high-resolution HLA genotyping. Among the roughly 370 genotyped donors, around 79% belonged to the genetic ancestry cluster associated with self-reported Caucasian donors. A handful of DR-DQ haplotypes were handled as single units for association and clustering because linkage in the cohort was strong. All discovery cohort repertoires had been generated using a single sequencing platform. The study was designed to test whether signatures of past pathogen exposure could be identified by cataloging public T cell receptors. The T cell repertoires of several hundred subjects were profiled by immunosequencing and related to cytomegalovirus serostatus. In the later analysis, no new phenotypic data were used to find candidate immune exposures; instead, reliance was placed on TCR beta sequences and their occurrence across donors. Along with the approximately 670-subject first cohort, a separate validation cohort of 120 different subjects was used. The study combined high-throughput TCR immunosequencing, statistical association of individual TCRs with disease status, and machine learning to predict cytomegalovirus infection status. An early release covering 500 to 750 HLA-typed donors comprised about 320 gigabases of sequencing data and approximately 80 million unique TCR sequences.

Receptor libraries were prepared by the immunoSEQ multiplex PCR assay. For the multiplex PCR, a mixture combining 60 forward primers for TCR Vbeta segments and 13 reverse primers for TCR Jbeta segments was used. The CDR3 region of rearranged TCR beta genes was amplified from genomic DNA with a multiplex PCR assay. On the Illumina HiSeq System, the amplified TCR beta libraries were sequenced as 87-base-pair reads. From the authors' description of their analysis: A later analysis tallied around 87 million unique TCR beta chains across the 650 to 750 repertoires, and about 10 million of those chains were shared by two or more donors. A nearest-neighbor algorithm error-corrected the raw reads and collapsed the reads into unique sequences, merging closely related sequences to remove PCR and sequencing errors. V, D and J gene segments were assigned by aligning CDR3 sequences to IMGT reference sequences. For a sequence to be retained, a match of at least six nucleotides to both a V gene segment and a J gene segment was required. Rearrangements were classified as productive when the CDR3 lacked stop codons and remained in frame with V and J, and all other rearrangements were classified as non-productive. CDR3 was defined according to IMGT convention as the region running from the second conserved V-encoded cysteine to the conserved J-encoded phenylalanine. The earlier analysis of a few hundred of the donors excluded sequences that lacked an unambiguous match to a single V gene segment. In an earlier analysis of roughly 500 of the donors, V segments were called functional above 56.7% productive rearrangements and were called segregating when the between-donor standard deviation exceeded 5%. A statistical classification framework was built to diagnose cytomegalovirus status from the catalog of TCR beta chain sequences. In a later analysis, V and J genes were assigned by comparing TCR nucleotide sequences against IMGT/GENE-DB human TR gene sequences. In a later analysis, CDR3 sequences and most-parsimonious VDJ recombination scenarios were assigned using the TCRdist pipeline. In a later analysis, each TCR beta chain was defined by its CDR3 amino acid sequence together with its V-gene family, and reads without a unique V-gene family were excluded. To address suspected cross-contamination and a sequencing artifact, a later analysis removed some 620 highly shared, low-generation-probability nucleotide sequences. For each public chain, a later analysis derived a clonal expansion index from normalized ranks of inferred template counts within each repertoire. In a later analysis, generation probabilities were computed using a VDJ recombination model fitted to out-of-frame rearrangements, and the results were checked against IGoR. Hypergeometric tests were used in a later analysis to score TCR-TCR, TCR-HLA and TCR-CMV co-occurrence, with a repertoire-size bias correction applied to the TCR pairs. To estimate false discovery rates, a later analysis permuted the HLA or CMV assignments 20 times. In a later analysis, co-occurring TCRs were grouped with DBSCAN, and TCRdist sequence similarity was added when clustering was performed within HLA-allele-positive subsets. Repertoires with fewer than 30,000 or more than 120,000 public chains were left out of co-occurrence clustering, as were about 5 repertoires with anomalous nucleotide sharing. This immuneACCESS table, as held by TCRdb, lists in-frame sequences with V and J called but not all clones. Of the missing ones, under half trace to an unresolved V gene in checked studies; the others have no known cause. V, J and clone size derive from that table, while D and trimming were established from the DNA sequence. The sample table records about 170,000 clones; about 88% of these occur just once. Approximately 2.5% of the sample belongs to the ten largest clones.

The paper's findings and limits, for the study overall: In a later analysis, HLA-associated TCR beta chains were found to be more clonally expanded and to have lower generation probabilities than equally common non-associated chains. The study listed 164 TCR beta chains as associated with cytomegalovirus. A group of highly shared sequence variants was considered likely to be a technical artifact of the sequencing pipeline. At a false discovery rate of 0.05, a later analysis linked some 18,000 TCR beta sequences to specific HLA alleles. In a later analysis, most CMV-associated TCR beta chains were found to appear HLA-restricted, with HLA associations seemingly driven largely by CMV exposure. Three of the identified cytomegalovirus-associated TCR beta chains were confirmed in vitro to be specific for cytomegalovirus antigens. V-gene and J-gene trimming of TCR beta chains was associated with a missense DCLRE1C variant in a later genetic analysis, and the association was replicated in an independent cohort. Immune exposure information for the cohort was limited to CMV serostatus. HLA typing was unavailable for some donors at each locus, so association tests used only the typed subset. A further reported finding was that TCR beta sequences accurately predicted the HLA-A and HLA-B alleles for most subjects in the first cohort. According to the authors, the approach could potentially be generalized to other disease states and immunological phenotypes. Strong co-occurrence of HLA alleles, especially DR and DQ, made assigning TCR associations to individual alleles difficult. Linkage disequilibrium might explain the correlated functional status among segregating V segments, but an unknown experimental factor could not be excluded. Some IMGT-functional V segments, including TRBV6-2 and TRBV6-3, could not be told apart with the 87-base-pair reads, so those segments were excluded. In an earlier analysis of a few hundred of the donors, most TCR beta V segments were observed in productive rearrangements about 87% or about 30% of the time, broadly matching IMGT annotations. Seventeen rarely observed V segments, including chromosome 9 orphons, were excluded from the earlier analysis of several hundred of the donors because counts were too low. Across donors, most TCR sequences were observed very rarely, whereas some public TCRs were present in many individuals. Presence/absence analyses assumed roughly uniform sequencing depth across donors, an assumption that may not hold. According to a later genetic analysis, donors in an Asian-associated ancestry cluster had fewer N-insertions in productive TCRs than the approximately 710-donor mean. Cytomegalovirus status was reported to be diagnosed by the classifier with high specificity and sensitivity in both the original and validation cohorts. A later analysis reported that several top co-occurrence clusters appeared linked to parvovirus B19, influenza, CMV and Epstein-Barr virus. A later analysis found that TCR association rates varied across HLA loci, with DRB1 alleles showing the most associated TCRs and HLA-C alleles the fewest. Only TCR beta chains were sequenced in this cohort, and the absence of alpha or paired-chain data limited detectable features.

The cohort was made up of 666 healthy bone marrow donors. At the time of sampling, every cohort member was nominally healthy, though immune exposures that went unrecorded were likely present. The donor was CMV seropositive and belonged to the group of some 290 seropositive cohort members. A peripheral blood sample was collected from each donor, and TCR beta sequencing was performed on peripheral blood mononuclear cells. The Qiagen DNeasy Blood Extraction Kit was used to extract genomic DNA from the blood cell samples. V is cut by 2 bases and J by 0 bases, and the space between the germline ends is 15 bases. The CDR3, cysteine through phenylalanine, is 17 amino acids long. The read is trimmed to its CDR3 DNA, 51 bases read in frame from base 1. The germline V gene (reference sequence) sets CDR1 to SGHNT and CDR2 to YYREEE. The count of this clone is one. Its antigen is not yet known. Base qualities are not at hand, and no much larger clone is one base apart.

The rearranged chain carries TRBV5-4 and TRBJ2-1; the D gene is not confidently resolved. This clonotype was obtained from a man aged 25 to 40 in good health and CMV-seropositive. Material for sequencing was PBMCs. The CDR3 is CASSLPPTRSSYNEQFF. The DNA is as follows: TGTGCCAGCAGCTTACCCCCTACCCGGAGCTCCTACAATGAGCAGTTCTTC. Joined to the reference TRBV5-4 and TRBJ2-1 proteins, this CDR3 gives the full variable domain: ETGVTQSPTHLIKTRGQQVTLRCSSQSGHNTVSWYQQALGQGPQFIFQYYREEENGRGNFPPRFSGLQFPNYSSELNVNALELDDSALYLCASSLPPTRSSYNEQFFGPGTRLTVL.